The 5 T cell receptor beta chains reported below all come from one sample, sequenced in a study of monozygotic twins with inflammatory bowel disease (dated by TCRdb to the late 2010s). The library was generated by 5' RACE. TCRdb lists the instrument as Illumina HiSeq 2500. Each entry corresponds to one CDR3 protein sequence from reads that TCRdb reprocessed, and DNA is not given. In this sample's table one finds approximately 110,000 distinct CDR3 sequences. The biggest ten clones account for about an eighth of the sample. The specimen was blood. These receptors all stem from a human donor with ulcerative colitis or Crohn's disease, or a healthy co-twin of an affected twin (not recorded which).

V gene TRBV28 combines with J gene TRBJ1-3; lacking DNA, the TRBD1 call made by TCRdb goes unchecked. This CDR3 has 14 residues. In germline, CDR1 is MDHEN, CDR2 SYDVKM. This CDR3 is CASSPGHSGNTIYF.

J is TRBJ1-1 and V is TRBV7-9; the TCRdb D gene call, TRBD1, has no DNA to confirm it. Germline assignment: CDR1 SEHNR and CDR2 FQNEAQ (reference sequence). The CDR3 has 14 residues. This chain's CDR3 is CASSPDRGTTEAFF.

V is TRBV5-1 and J is TRBJ2-3. Looked up from germline, CDR1 is SGHRS and CDR2 is YFSETQ. CDR3 length equals 13 residues. This CDR3 reads CASSASIQDTQYF.

This chain links TRBV28 with TRBJ1-2; the TCRdb D gene call, TRBD1, has no DNA to confirm it. The CDR3 spans 14 residues. Per the germline V gene, CDR1 is MDHEN and CDR2 is SYDVKM. The CDR3 is CASRRGDRIYGYTF.

The chain combines TRBV10-3 with TRBJ1-2; TCRdb designates TRBD1, a call that cannot be tested without DNA. This CDR3 has 16 residues. Per germline, CDR1 ENHRY and CDR2 SYGVKD. The chain's CDR3 is CAISESYEAARDGYTF.